Below, one TCR beta chain is given with its context. Libraries were prepared by immunoSEQ multiplex PCR; TCRdb keeps only in-frame clonotypes and omits some of them. The sample records 100,000 or so clones, nearly 95% being singletons. The germline CDR1 and CDR2 sequences are MGHDK and SYGVNS. The CDR3 sequence is 17 residues long. V gave up 5 bases and J gave up 5 bases; unmatched junction bases: 12. The data belong to a study of T cell changes during pregnancy in multiple sclerosis. This specimen consisted of peripheral blood, obtained after pregnancy. V usage is TRBV25-1 and J usage is TRBJ2-1; TRBD2 agrees at 10 bases. The clonotype was recovered from a female donor in good health, enrolled as a control in a pregnancy study. CDR3 region: CASSSHTAGGEHNEQFF. The CDR3 DNA follows: TGTGCCAGCAGTTCCCATACAGCGGGAGGGGAACACAATGAGCAGTTCTTC.